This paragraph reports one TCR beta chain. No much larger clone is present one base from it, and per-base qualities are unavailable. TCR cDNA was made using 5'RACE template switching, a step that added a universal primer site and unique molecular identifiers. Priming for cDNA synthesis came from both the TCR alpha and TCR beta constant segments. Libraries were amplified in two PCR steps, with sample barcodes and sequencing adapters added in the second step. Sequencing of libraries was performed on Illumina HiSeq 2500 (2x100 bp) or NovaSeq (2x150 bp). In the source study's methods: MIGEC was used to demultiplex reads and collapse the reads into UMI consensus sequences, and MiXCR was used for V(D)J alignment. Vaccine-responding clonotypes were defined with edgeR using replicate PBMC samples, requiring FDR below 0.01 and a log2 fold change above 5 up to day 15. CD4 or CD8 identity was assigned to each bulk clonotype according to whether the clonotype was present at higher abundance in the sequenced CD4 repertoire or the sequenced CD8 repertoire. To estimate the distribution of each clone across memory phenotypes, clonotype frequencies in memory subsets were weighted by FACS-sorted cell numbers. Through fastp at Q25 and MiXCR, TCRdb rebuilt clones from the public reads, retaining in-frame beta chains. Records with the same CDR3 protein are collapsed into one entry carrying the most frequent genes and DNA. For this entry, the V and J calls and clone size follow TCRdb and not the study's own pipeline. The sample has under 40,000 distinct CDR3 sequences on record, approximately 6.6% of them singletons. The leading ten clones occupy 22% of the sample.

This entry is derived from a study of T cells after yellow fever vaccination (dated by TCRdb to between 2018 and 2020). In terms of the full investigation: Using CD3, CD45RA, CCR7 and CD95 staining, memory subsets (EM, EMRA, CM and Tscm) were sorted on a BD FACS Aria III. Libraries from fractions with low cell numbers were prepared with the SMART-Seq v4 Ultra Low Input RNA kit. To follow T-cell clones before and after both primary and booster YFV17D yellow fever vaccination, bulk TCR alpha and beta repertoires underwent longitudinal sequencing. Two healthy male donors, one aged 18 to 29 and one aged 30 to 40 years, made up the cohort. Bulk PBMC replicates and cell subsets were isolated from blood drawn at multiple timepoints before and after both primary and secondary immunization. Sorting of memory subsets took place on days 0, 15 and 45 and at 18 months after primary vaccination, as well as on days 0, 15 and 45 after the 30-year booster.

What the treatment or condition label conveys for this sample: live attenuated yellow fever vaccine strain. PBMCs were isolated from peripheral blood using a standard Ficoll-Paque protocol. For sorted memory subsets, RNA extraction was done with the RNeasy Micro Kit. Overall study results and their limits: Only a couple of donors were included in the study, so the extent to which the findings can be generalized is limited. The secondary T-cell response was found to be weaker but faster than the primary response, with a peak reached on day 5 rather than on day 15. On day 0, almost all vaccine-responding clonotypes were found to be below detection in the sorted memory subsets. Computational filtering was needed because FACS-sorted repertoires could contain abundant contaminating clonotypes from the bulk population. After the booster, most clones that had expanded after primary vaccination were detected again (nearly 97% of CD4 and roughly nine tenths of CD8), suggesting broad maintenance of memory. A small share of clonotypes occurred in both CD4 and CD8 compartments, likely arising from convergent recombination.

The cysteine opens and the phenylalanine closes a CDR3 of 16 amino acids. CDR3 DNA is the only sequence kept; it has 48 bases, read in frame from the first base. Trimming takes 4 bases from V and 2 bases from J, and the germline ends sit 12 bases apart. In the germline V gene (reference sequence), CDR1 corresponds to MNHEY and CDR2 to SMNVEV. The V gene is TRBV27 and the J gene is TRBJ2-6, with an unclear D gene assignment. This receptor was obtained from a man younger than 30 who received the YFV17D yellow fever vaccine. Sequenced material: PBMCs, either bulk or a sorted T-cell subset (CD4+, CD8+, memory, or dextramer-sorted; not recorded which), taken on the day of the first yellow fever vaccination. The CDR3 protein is CASSSHFGTGANVLTF. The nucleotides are TGTGCCAGCAGTTCCCATTTTGGAACTGGGGCCAACGTCCTGACTTTC. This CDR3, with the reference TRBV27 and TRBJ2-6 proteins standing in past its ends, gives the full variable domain EAQVTQNPRYLITVTGKKLTVTCSQNMNHEYMSWYRQDPGLGLRQIYYSMNVEVTDKGDVPEGYKVSRKEKRNFPLILESPSPNQTSLYFCASSSHFGTGANVLTFGAGSRLTVL.